This entry lists 21 T cell receptor beta chains sequenced from one sample in a study of cytomegalovirus exposure and HLA in healthy donors (dated by TCRdb to about 2017). Receptor libraries were prepared by the immunoSEQ multiplex PCR assay. For the multiplex PCR, a mixture combining 60 forward primers for TCR Vbeta segments and 13 reverse primers for TCR Jbeta segments was used. The source is immuneACCESS, and TCRdb retained only in-frame sequences with V and J called. Part of the clones is not carried over; for the studies checked, unresolved V genes explain less than half of this, and the remainder is unexplained. Across this sample there are about 200,000 clones, with approximately 78% seen only once. In total, the top ten clones hold 2.7% of the sample. The sample taken for sequencing was PBMCs. The receptors derive from a woman in her 40s in good health and CMV-seronegative.

This clone was recorded once. This rearrangement joins TRBV9 to TRBJ2-6; 9 bases map to TRBD1. This CDR3 has 17 residues. CDR1 SGDLS and CDR2 YYNGEE come from the germline V gene. Trimming at V came to 5 bases and at J to 1 base, leaving 7 bases not matched to a gene. CDR3 DNA sequence: TGTGCCAGCAGGCGGACAGGGGTCGCGTCTGGGGCCAACGTCCTGACTTTC. Amino acid sequence: CASRRTGVASGANVLTF.

The CDR3 sequence is CASSEIGQGLENEQFF. For the CDR3, the DNA is TGCGCCAGCAGCGAAATCGGACAGGGCCTCGAAAATGAGCAGTTCTTC. The chain joins TRBV5-1 to TRBJ2-1; 8 nucleotides agree with TRBD1. The germline V gene has CDR1 SGHRS and CDR2 YFSETQ. Unmatched junction bases numbered 13, after V lost 4 bases and J lost 7 bases. The CDR3 sequence is 16 residues long. Full variable domain (remainder filled in from reference TRBV5-1 and TRBJ2-1): KAGVTQTPRYLIKTRGQQVTLSCSPISGHRSVSWYQQTPGQGLQFLFEYFSETQRNKGNFPGRFSGRQFSNSRSEMNVSTLELGDSALYLCASSEIGQGLENEQFFGPGTRLTVL.

In this sample, this clone turned up once. This rearrangement joins TRBV7-9 to TRBJ1-2; TRBD1 aligns across 7 bases. The CDR3 totals 15 residues. Per germline, CDR1 SEHNR and CDR2 FQNEAQ (reference sequence). V lost 2 bases and J lost 0; bases outside the gene matches: 3. As DNA, the CDR3 is TGTGCCAGCAGCTTAAGGACAGGAGCTAACTATGGCTACACCTTC. Amino acids: CASSLRTGANYGYTF.

This clone turned up a few times. The rearrangement joins TRBV4-1 to TRBJ2-7; 8 bases match TRBD2. Trimming took 3 bases from V and 3 from J; bases not matched to a gene: 7. From germline, CDR1 is MGHRA and CDR2 YSYEKL. CDR3 length equals 15 residues. CDR3 DNA sequence: TGCGCCAGCAGCCACCCCCCCGGGGGGGACTACGAGCAGTACTTC. It specifies CASSHPPGGDYEQYF.

This chain links TRBV28 with TRBJ2-2, with TRBD2 matching over 9 bases. After removal of 3 bases from V and 4 bases from J, the junction contained 6 bases not matched to a gene. The germline V gene has CDR1 MDHEN and CDR2 SYDVKM. The CDR3 has 16 amino acids. CDR3 coding DNA: TGTGCCAGCAGTTTTCTAGCGGGATCGGGCACCGGGGAGCTGTTTTTT. Translation: CASSFLAGSGTGELFF.

This clone has only one observation. The rearrangement joins TRBV18 to TRBJ1-1; tentatively, D is TRBD1 (5 bases). Germline V gene data show CDR1 as KGHSH and CDR2 as LQKENI. V was trimmed by 2 bases and J by 8 bases, leaving 9 bases between them. CDR3 length equals 12 residues. CDR3 nucleotide sequence: TGTGCCAGCTCACCAGGGGCCGACGAAGCTTTCTTT. Encoded protein: CASSPGADEAFF. Full variable domain (rest looked up from reference TRBV18 and TRBJ1-1): NAGVMQNPRHLVRRRGQEARLRCSPMKGHSHVYWYRQLPEEGLKFMVYLQKENIIDESGMPKERFSAEFPKEGPSILRIQQVVRGDSAAYFCASSPGADEAFFGQGTRLTVV.

The J gene is TRBJ1-5, the V gene TRBV9; 7 bases agree with TRBD1. The ends lost 2 bases at V and 5 bases at J; junction bases unmatched: 7. CDR1 and CDR2 (germline): SGDLS, YYNGEE. CDR3 length: 15 residues. In DNA form, the CDR3 reads TGTGCCAGCAGCGTTAGTGGTACAGGGGATCAGCCCCAGCATTTT. As protein: CASSVSGTGDQPQHF.

V is TRBV20-1 and J is TRBJ2-7; tentatively, D is TRBD1 (5 bases). Trimming stripped 7 bases from V and 5 bases from J, with 12 bases between. This CDR3 is 11 amino acids long. Per the germline V gene, CDR1 is DFQATT and CDR2 is SNEGSKA (reference sequence). CDR3 in amino acids: CSGRENHEQYF. In DNA form, the CDR3 reads TGCAGTGGCAGGGAAAACCACGAGCAGTACTTC.

The V gene is TRBV28, the J gene TRBJ1-1, with D perhaps TRBD1 (6 bases). In germline, CDR1 is MDHEN, CDR2 SYDVKM. The CDR3 loop spans 13 amino acids. Trimming removed 6 bases at V and 6 bases at J, with 14 bases between. The CDR3 reads CASRPPTGAEAFF. The CDR3 DNA is TGTGCCAGCAGACCACCGACAGGAGCTGAAGCTTTCTTT.

The chain combines TRBV2 with TRBJ2-1; D unclear. CDR1 and CDR2 from the germline V gene are SNHLY and FYNNEI. This CDR3 spans 13 amino acids. V was trimmed by 3 bases and J by 9 bases, leaving 12 bases between them. CDR3 in DNA: TGTGCCAGCAGTGAGAGGTCAGAGAGTGAGCAGTTCTTC. Translating it yields CASSERSESEQFF.

This chain connects TRBV30 to TRBJ1-1; D is undetermined. The CDR3 totals 19 residues. Germline V gives CDR1 GTSNPN, CDR2 SVGIG (reference sequence). Trimming shortened V by 1 base and J by 4 bases, and 28 bases separated the two germline ends. CDR3 in amino acids: CAWSASPTPGKLIGTEAFF. In DNA, the CDR3 is TGTGCCTGGAGTGCCTCCCCGACTCCGGGAAAGTTAATAGGCACTGAAGCTTTCTTT. Drawing the rest from reference TRBV30 and TRBJ1-1, the complete variable domain is SQTIHQWPATLVQPVGSPLSLECTVEGTSNPNLYWYRQAAGRGLQLLFYSVGIGQISSEVPQNLSASRPQDRQFILSSKKLLLSDSGFYLCAWSASPTPGKLIGTEAFFGQGTRLTVV.

The chain employs TRBV27 and TRBJ2-2; TRBD1 agrees at 10 bases. The germline V gene encodes CDR1 MNHEY and CDR2 SMNVEV (reference sequence). Trimming cost V 5 bases and J 2 bases; bases outside gene matches: 8. The CDR3 is 17 amino acids. The DNA for the CDR3 is TGTGCCAGCAGTCCCGCAGGACAGGGGGGAAACACCGGGGAGCTGTTTTTT. Amino acids: CASSPAGQGGNTGELFF.

This chain uses TRBV6-5 with TRBJ2-2; tentatively, D is TRBD2 (5 bases). This CDR3 comprises 14 residues. With 7 bases removed from V and 0 bases from J, the gap between germline ends came to 9 bases. The germline V gene has CDR1 MNHEY and CDR2 SVGAGI. The CDR3 bases are TGTGCCAGCAAGAGGGCTCCGAACACCGGGGAGCTGTTTTTT. This codes for CASKRAPNTGELFF.

V usage is TRBV6-6 and J usage is TRBJ2-3; 9 positions match TRBD1. CDR1 is MNHNY and CDR2 is SVGAGI in the germline V gene (reference sequence). The junction had 4 bases not matched to a gene; V was cut back by 1 base and J by 5 bases. The CDR3 totals 15 residues. CDR3 sequence: CASSYWGQGGDTQYF. CDR3 nucleotide sequence: TGTGCCAGCAGTTACTGGGGACAGGGTGGAGATACGCAGTATTTT.

This clone has only a few counts. The V call is TRBV10-3, the J call TRBJ1-1, with D possibly being TRBD1 (6 bases). Germline loops: CDR1 ENHRY, CDR2 SYGVKD. The V end was cut by 6 bases, the J end by 1 base, with 9 bases between. CDR3 length equals 13 residues. This CDR3 reads CAIRPDRNTEAFF. The CDR3 region has the DNA TGTGCCATCAGGCCGGACAGGAACACTGAAGCTTTCTTT.

J is TRBJ2-7 and V is TRBV5-4; 9 bases align to TRBD2. With V trimmed by 1 base and J by 0 bases, 2 bases remained unmatched. The CDR3 consists of 15 residues. The germline CDR1 and CDR2 sequences are SGHNT and YYREEE (reference sequence). CDR3 in DNA: TGTGCCAGCAGCTTGTTAGCGGGAGCCTCCTACGAGCAGTACTTC. It yields the protein CASSLLAGASYEQYF.

Only one count was recorded for this clone. Different DNA sequences within this sample yield the same CDR3. The CDR3 DNA follows: TGTGCCAGCAGCCTTAGCGGGAGCTCCTACGAGCAGTACTTC. Translated: CASSLSGSSYEQYF. This rearrangement joins TRBV27 to TRBJ2-7; 9 bases map to TRBD2. Germline V gives CDR1 MNHEY, CDR2 SMNVEV (reference sequence). This CDR3 region has 14 residues. With 6 bases clipped from V and 0 bases from J, the junction kept 3 bases outside the gene matches.

The gene calls are TRBV30 and TRBJ2-5; unclear D gene. This CDR3 has 14 amino acids. Looked up from germline, CDR1 is GTSNPN and CDR2 is SVGIG (reference sequence). Trimming cost V 2 bases and J 2 bases, with 12 bases left between them. The CDR3 nucleotides are TGTGCCTGGAGTCGGCTAACAGTTCAAGAGACCCAGTACTTC. Encoded protein: CAWSRLTVQETQYF.

The rearrangement links TRBV4-1 to TRBJ1-3, with TRBD1 matching over 7 bases. The CDR3 is 16 amino acids. J was trimmed by 4 bases and V by 3 bases; bases with no gene match: 9. Germline CDR1 is MGHRA and CDR2 is YSYEKL. CDR3 nucleotide sequence: TGCGCCAGCAGCCAGTTGCCGTTGGGACAGGGAAACACCATATATTTT. It translates to CASSQLPLGQGNTIYF.

The chain has TRBV2 and TRBJ1-5, with a possible D match to TRBD1 (5 bases). V dropped 1 base and J dropped 2 bases, with 9 bases sitting between them. Germline V gives CDR1 SNHLY, CDR2 FYNNEI. The CDR3 covers 15 residues. CDR3 amino acids: CASSEEGIGNQPQHF. The DNA of the CDR3 is TGTGCCAGCAGTGAAGAGGGGATAGGCAATCAGCCCCAGCATTTT.

V and J are TRBV7-8 and TRBJ2-7, with D possibly TRBD2 on 7 matching bases. This CDR3 is built from 16 residues. The germline gives CDR1 SGHVS, CDR2 FQNEAQ. V was cut by 7 bases and J by 0 bases, with 19 bases left in between. CDR3 coding DNA: TGTGCCAGCATCCCACGAGGGGGGGCCTCCTCCTACGAGCAGTACTTC. Amino acids: CASIPRGGASSYEQYF.